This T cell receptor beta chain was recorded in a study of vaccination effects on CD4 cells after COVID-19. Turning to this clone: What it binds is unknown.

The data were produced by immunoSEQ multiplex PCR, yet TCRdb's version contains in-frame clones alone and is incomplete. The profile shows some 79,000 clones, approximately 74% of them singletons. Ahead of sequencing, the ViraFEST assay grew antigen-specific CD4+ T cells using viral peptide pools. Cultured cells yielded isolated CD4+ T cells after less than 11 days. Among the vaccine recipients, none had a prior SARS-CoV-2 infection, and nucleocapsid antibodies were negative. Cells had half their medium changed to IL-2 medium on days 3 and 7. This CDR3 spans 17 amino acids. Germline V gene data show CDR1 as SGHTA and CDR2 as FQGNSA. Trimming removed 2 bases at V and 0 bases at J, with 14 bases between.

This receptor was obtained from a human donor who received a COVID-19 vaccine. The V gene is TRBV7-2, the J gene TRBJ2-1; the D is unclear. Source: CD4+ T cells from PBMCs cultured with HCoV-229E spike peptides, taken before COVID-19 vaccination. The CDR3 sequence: CASSLFYRASSYNEQFF. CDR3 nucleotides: TGTGCCAGCAGCTTATTCTACCGGGCCAGCTCCTACAATGAGCAGTTCTTC.